This T cell receptor (beta chain) was recorded in a study of blood T cell repertoires in COVID-19 (dated by TCRdb to 2020 to 2022). A note on the overall study: The collaborator samples originated in the United States, Italy and Spain and spanned the acute and convalescent phases of COVID-19. The prospective study material was composed of cDNA or gDNA derived from T cells, B-cell-depleted T cells, or PBMCs. Subjects who had been exposed to COVID-19, were actively infected with it, or had recovered from it provided the deeply sampled blood TCRbeta repertoires that made up the dataset. The repertoires were made available in a free public database intended to serve as a resource for research on the immune response to SARS-CoV-2. The samples were drawn from two sources: the first 160 participants of the ongoing ImmuneRACE study, and 1,000 to 1,500 subjects contributed by 6 global collaborators. Nearly every sample came with metadata listing a de-identified subject ID, COVID-19 status, age in years and sex. Where available, HLA class I and class II types were obtained from metadata supplied by the sample provider rather than from assay-based typing.

The immunoSEQ Assay, a bias-controlled multiplex PCR, was used to amplify TCRbeta CDR3 regions from genomic DNA. As for the original processing: The number of nucleated cells in each sample was estimated by amplification of reference gene primers within the assay. To quantify the absolute abundance of each unique TCRbeta CDR3 rearrangement, sequence reads were collapsed and filtered. For each sample, productive Simpson clonality was calculated as the square root of Simpson's diversity index across productive rearrangements. Held by TCRdb, this immuneACCESS table contains in-frame sequences only and omits some clones. Under half of the omission traces to an unresolved V gene where checked; the cause of the rest is unknown. That table furnishes V, J and clone size, whereas the DNA furnished D and trimming. This sample gives roughly 310,000 clones in total; about 88% of them show up just once. 8% to 10% of the sample is held by the ten biggest clonotypes.

A word on this clone: Its antigen is currently not known. No quality values exist for individual bases; no much larger clone is one base distant.

Participants in the prospective study were enrolled through a virtual design, were aged about 18 to 90 years, and lived in 20 to 30 United States geographic areas. Cohort assignment in the prospective study relied on participant-reported clinical history from a screening survey and a study questionnaire. Recovered participants in ImmuneRACE Cohort 3 were defined as having two consecutive negative NP/OP PCR tests, clearance from a healthcare professional, or resolution of symptoms. In the prospective study, whole blood, serum and a nasopharyngeal or oropharyngeal swab were collected from each participant by mobile phlebotomists. Prospective study participants could optionally give additional blood draws and questionnaires over a roughly two-month period. Before DNA extraction, prospective study blood samples were shipped either frozen or at room temperature. Trimming costs V 3 bases and J 1 base, and their ends lie 6 bases apart. The CDR3, from cysteine to phenylalanine, totals 13 residues. The sequence is cut down to CDR3 DNA, 39 bases in frame from base 1. In the germline V gene, CDR1 corresponds to SGHTA and CDR2 to FQGTGA.

The study at large found these results: How much clinical and demographic metadata was included differed by source and by participant, and the metadata was provided uncurated.

This sequence uses TRBV7-3 and TRBJ1-1; the D gene assignment is ambiguous. This TCR derives from a woman aged 40 to 55 who had recovered from COVID-19. The sample consisted of PBMCs or T cells enriched from blood (not recorded which). The DNA is TGTGCCAGCAGCTTCCCAGGGAACACTGAAGCTTTCTTT. Its translation is CASSFPGNTEAFF. This CDR3, with the reference TRBV7-3 and TRBJ1-1 proteins standing in past its ends, gives the full variable domain GAGVSQTPSNKVTEKGKYVELRCDPISGHTALYWYRQSLGQGPEFLIYFQGTGAADDSGLPNDRFFAVRPEGSVSTLKIQRTERGDSAVYLCASSFPGNTEAFFGQGTRLTVV.